Listed here is a single TCR beta chain. This sample stems from a study of OX40 agonist ivuxolimab in advanced cancers. In the study overall: Treatment of patients was with ivuxolimab, an agonistic anti-OX40 (CD134) antibody. Three patients responded partially, comprising one with hepatocellular carcinoma and two with cutaneous melanoma.

V was shortened by 3 bases and J by 4 bases, with 12 bases between the two germline ends. CDR1 and CDR2 (germline): SEHNR, FQNEAQ (reference sequence). This CDR3 region has 14 residues. Sampling of blood occurred at baseline, cycle 4 day 1, and cycle 7 day 1. TCRdb's table, derived via immunoSEQ multiplex PCR, lists solely in-frame clones and lacks some. The table has over 25,000 clones, 85% seen once. This specimen was CD4+ or CD8+ T cells sorted from blood, taken in a trial of the OX40 agonist ivuxolimab. The chain recombines TRBV7-9 with TRBJ1-2; D ambiguous. This sequence originates from an adult with an advanced solid tumor such as melanoma, head and neck, liver or kidney cancer. For the CDR3, the DNA is TGTGCCAGCAGCTTCGTTGTGGTCCTCTATGGCTACACCTTC. This codes for CASSFVVVLYGYTF.